Below, 5 T cell receptor beta chains from the same sample are listed, as sequenced in a study of blood T cell repertoires in COVID-19. The method was immunoSEQ multiplex PCR; TCRdb's version includes in-frame clones alone and lacks a portion of them. Of 45,000 to 65,000 clones listed, 90% were seen once; the top ten hold around 4.2%. Sequencing was carried out using peripheral blood. These receptors were obtained from a man aged 45 to 65 with acute or convalescent COVID-19.

The chain links TRBV5-4 to TRBJ2-3, with 16 nucleotides matching TRBD2. The germline gives CDR1 SGHNT, CDR2 YYREEE (reference sequence). This CDR3 comprises 17 residues. V gave up 4 bases and J gave up 4 bases; unmatched junction bases: 6. CDR3 protein: CASSQGLAGGSSDTQYF. The CDR3, as DNA: TGTGCCAGCAGCCAGGGACTAGCGGGAGGGTCCTCAGATACGCAGTATTTT.

The chain is built from TRBV19 and TRBJ1-5; D is uncertain. The CDR3 runs 13 residues. Germline V gene data show CDR1 as LNHDA and CDR2 as SQIVND (reference sequence). The ends were cut back, 3 bases at V and 8 bases at J, with 11 bases in the middle. This CDR3 is CASSMSKNKPQHF. CDR3 sequence (DNA): TGTGCCAGTAGTATGTCGAAAAACAAGCCCCAGCATTTT.

The genes are TRBV9 and TRBJ2-4, with 10 nucleotides matching TRBD2. The V gene's germline CDR1 is SGDLS and CDR2 YYNGEE. Trimming removed 0 bases from V and 0 bases from J; junction bases left unmatched: 6. The CDR3 extends over 18 amino acids. The CDR3 spells CASSVGRTSGIAKNIQYF. Here the CDR3 DNA reads TGTGCCAGCAGCGTAGGCCGGACTAGCGGTATAGCCAAAAACATTCAGTACTTC.

As to this clone: Sequence at one end of the junction differs from germline and may be a read error. The chain employs TRBV7-9 and TRBJ2-4; possibly TRBD2 for D (6 bases). Germline V lookup: CDR1 SEHNR, CDR2 FQNEAQ (reference sequence). The CDR3 spans 12 residues. Here the CDR3 reads CASSLALANPRF. The CDR3 region has the DNA TGTGCCAGCAGCTTAGCCCTAGCGAACCCCCGTTTC.

The V gene is TRBV7-9, the J gene TRBJ2-7; TRBD2 matches at 8 bases. CDR3 size: 15 residues. Germline CDR1 reads SEHNR; CDR2 reads FQNEAQ (reference sequence). V shed 1 base, J shed 3 bases, and the junction held 5 bases outside the gene matches. The CDR3 region is CASSLGGSGSYEQYF. The CDR3 nucleotides are TGTGCCAGCAGCTTAGGTGGGAGCGGGAGCTACGAGCAGTACTTC.